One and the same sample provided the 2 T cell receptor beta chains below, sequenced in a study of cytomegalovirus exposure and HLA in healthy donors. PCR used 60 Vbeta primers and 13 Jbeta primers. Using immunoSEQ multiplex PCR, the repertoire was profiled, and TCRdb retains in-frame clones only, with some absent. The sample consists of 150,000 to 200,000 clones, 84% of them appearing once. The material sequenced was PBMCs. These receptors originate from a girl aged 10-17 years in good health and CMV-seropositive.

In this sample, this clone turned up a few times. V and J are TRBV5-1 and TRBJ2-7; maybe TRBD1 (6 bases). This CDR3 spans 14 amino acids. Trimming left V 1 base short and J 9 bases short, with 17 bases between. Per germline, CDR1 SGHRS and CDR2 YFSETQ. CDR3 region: CASSLLQDTRGQYF. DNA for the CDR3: TGCGCCAGCAGCTTGCTTCAGGATACCAGGGGGCAGTACTTC.

This chain's CDR3 is CASSPGRDGYGYTF. The CDR3 DNA is TGTGCCAGCTCACCAGGGCGGGACGGCTATGGCTACACCTTC. The chain has TRBV18 and TRBJ1-2; tentative D call: TRBD1 (5 bases). Per germline, CDR1 KGHSH and CDR2 LQKENI. V gave up 2 bases and J gave up 4 bases, with 11 bases separating them. The CDR3 covers 14 residues.